A single sample gave rise to the 30 T cell receptor beta chains below, sequenced in a study of cytotoxic CD8 clonotypes in ibrutinib-treated CLL. TCRdb's table, derived via immunoSEQ multiplex PCR, lists solely in-frame clones and lacks some. Among 68,000 or so clones listed, around 68% were seen once. The specimen was PBMCs, collected after 12 months of ibrutinib treatment. These receptors were obtained from a human donor with chronic lymphocytic leukemia.

This clone occurred a few times. The chain has TRBV5-8 and TRBJ2-4; maybe TRBD1 (5 bases). Per the germline V gene, CDR1 is SGHTS and CDR2 is YDEGEE. V lost 9 bases to trimming and J lost 6 bases, with 16 bases between them. This CDR3 comprises 13 residues. The DNA of the CDR3 is TGTGCCACCGATCGACAGATAGTAAACATTCAGTACTTC. Its protein product is CATDRQIVNIQYF.

This clone has more than one count but fewer than ten. This chain links TRBV4-1 with TRBJ1-5; unclear D gene. Trimming left V 1 base short and J 2 bases short, with 9 bases between. The CDR3 has 15 residues. The germline gives CDR1 MGHRA, CDR2 YSYEKL. The CDR3 nucleotides are TGCGCCAGCAGCCAAGCCCTCCTTGGCAATCAGCCCCAGCATTTT. Translated, it gives CASSQALLGNQPQHF.

The chain joins TRBV7-3 to TRBJ2-1; D remains unclear. There are 16 residues in the CDR3. Germline values: CDR1 SGHTA, CDR2 FQGTGA. V was clipped by 5 bases and J by 7 bases, with 21 bases between them. CDR3 amino acids: CASSPRQLLAVNEQFF. In nucleotides, the CDR3 is TGTGCCAGCAGCCCACGTCAATTGTTGGCGGTGAATGAGCAGTTCTTC.

This rearrangement joins TRBV5-1 to TRBJ1-4; 8 positions match TRBD1. The CDR3 sequence is 15 residues long. Looked up from germline, CDR1 is SGHRS and CDR2 is YFSETQ. The trim removed 5 bases at V and 3 bases at J, leaving 6 bases unmatched. CDR3 bases: TGCGCCAGCAGAGTGCAGGGGGCTGCTAATGAAAAACTGTTTTTT. Protein sequence: CASRVQGAANEKLFF.

The chain employs TRBV28 and TRBJ1-1; perhaps TRBD1 as D (6 bases). CDR1 MDHEN and CDR2 SYDVKM come from the germline V gene. Trimming pared 6 bases from V and 5 bases from J, leaving 10 bases between. The CDR3 extends over 12 amino acids. CDR3 bases: TGTGCCAGCAGCGAAAGGGGGACTGAAGCTTTCTTT. Translation gives CASSERGTEAFF.

The chain is built from TRBV4-3 and TRBJ2-6; D may be TRBD2 (6 bases). The CDR3 sequence is 19 residues long. The germline V gene has CDR1 LGHNA and CDR2 YSLEER. The ends were cut back, 1 base at V and 4 bases at J, with 20 bases in the middle. The CDR3 nucleotides read TGCGCCAGCAGCCAAGCGGCCCCGGGGGATCTCTGGGGGGCCAACGTCCTGACTTTC. Protein sequence: CASSQAAPGDLWGANVLTF.

About this clone: This sample also contains other DNA sequences that code for the same CDR3. The J gene is TRBJ2-3, the V gene TRBV7-2; the D is unclear. This CDR3 comprises 13 residues. V lost 4 bases to trimming and J lost 1 base, with 6 bases between them. Germline V CDR1 and CDR2: SGHTA, FQGNSA. In DNA, the CDR3 is TGTGCCAGCAGCTCACTCCGCACAGATACGCAGTATTTT. Translating it yields CASSSLRTDTQYF.

The J gene is TRBJ2-1, the V gene TRBV27, with 8 bases matching TRBD2. V shed 0 bases and J 2 bases; nucleotides not matched to a gene: 3. From germline, CDR1 is MNHEY and CDR2 SMNVEV (reference sequence). CDR3 length equals 16 residues. The CDR3 DNA reads as TGTGCCAGCAGTTTATCGGTGCGGGGGGCCTACAATGAGCAGTTCTTC. Translating gives CASSLSVRGAYNEQFF.

This sequence joins TRBV18 and TRBJ2-7; D possibly corresponds to TRBD1 (5 bases). There are 16 residues in the CDR3. Per germline, CDR1 KGHSH and CDR2 LQKENI. The V and J ends lost 0 bases and 3 bases respectively, with 15 bases between them. The CDR3 spells CASSPPAAGLNYEQYF. CDR3 coding DNA: TGTGCCAGCTCACCACCGGCGGCAGGGCTTAACTACGAGCAGTACTTC.

This clone was observed a few times. The chain is built from TRBV10-3 and TRBJ2-7, with D tentatively TRBD1 (5 bases). Between the trimmed V and J ends, which lost 2 bases and 1 base, there was a span of 12 bases. There are 15 residues in the CDR3. Germline V gene data show CDR1 as ENHRY and CDR2 as SYGVKD. The CDR3 nucleotides read TGTGCCATCAGTGAGAACTTAGGGGCTTCCTACGAGCAGTACTTC. Its protein product is CAISENLGASYEQYF.

The chain links TRBV5-1 to TRBJ1-6; D gene ambiguous. The V gene's germline CDR1 is SGHRS and CDR2 YFSETQ. The CDR3 is made up of 15 amino acids. Trimming left V 1 base short and J 5 bases short, with 10 bases between. The CDR3 sequence is CASSLYPENNSPLHF. CDR3 DNA: TGCGCCAGCAGCTTGTATCCAGAAAATAATTCACCCCTCCACTTT.

The chain combines TRBV2 with TRBJ2-7, with unresolved D. Germline lookup yields CDR1 SNHLY and CDR2 FYNNEI. V was cut by 2 bases and J by 2 bases, with 10 bases left in between. The CDR3 is 14 amino acids. The CDR3 loop is CASSEYGSTYEQYF. The CDR3 DNA follows: TGTGCCAGCAGTGAATATGGGTCGACCTACGAGCAGTACTTC.

The chain links TRBV18 to TRBJ1-4; a weak D match, TRBD1 (6 bases). V lost 6 bases, J lost 0 bases, and 14 bases lay in between. This CDR3 contains 16 residues. CDR1 and CDR2 from the germline V gene are KGHSH and LQKENI. The CDR3 DNA reads as TGTGCCAGCTCGCCCCAACAGGGTGCAACTAATGAAAAACTGTTTTTT. It translates to CASSPQQGATNEKLFF.

This sequence joins TRBV7-9 and TRBJ1-5; TRBD1 matches at 7 bases. V lost 4 bases, J lost 4 bases, and 4 bases stayed unmatched. The germline V gene has CDR1 SEHNR and CDR2 FQNEAQ (reference sequence). This CDR3 region has 14 residues. The CDR3 here is CASSSGTVNQPQHF. The CDR3 bases are TGTGCCAGCAGCTCGGGGACAGTAAATCAGCCCCAGCATTTT.

The chain is built from TRBV6-6 and TRBJ2-2, with D unresolved. The CDR3 contains 15 residues. Trimming removed 2 bases from V and 1 base from J, with 8 bases in between. CDR1 MNHNY and CDR2 SVGAGI come from the germline V gene (reference sequence). The CDR3 protein is CASSYTTLNTGELFF. CDR3 coding DNA: TGTGCCAGCAGTTACACGACCCTGAACACCGGGGAGCTGTTTTTT.

This clone has more than one count but fewer than ten. The chain recombines TRBV10-3 with TRBJ2-7; possibly TRBD2 for D (6 bases). V was cut by 3 bases and J by 2 bases, with 8 bases left in between. The germline CDR1 and CDR2 sequences are ENHRY and SYGVKD. The CDR3 extends over 13 amino acids. The CDR3 DNA is TGTGCCATCAGTGATCCGGGGGCCTACGAGCAGTACTTC. It specifies CAISDPGAYEQYF.

J is TRBJ1-2 and V is TRBV6-1; TRBD1 is a possible D gene (5 bases). The germline gives CDR1 MNHNS, CDR2 SASEGT. The ends were cut back, 7 bases at V and 7 bases at J, with 19 bases in the middle. The CDR3 consists of 14 residues. Written as DNA, the CDR3 is TGTGCCAGCATCACTATCGGTCTGGGGGTTGGCTACACCTTC. Its translation: CASITIGLGVGYTF.

This clone was recorded a few times. This chain connects TRBV29-1 to TRBJ1-5; D is perhaps TRBD1 (6 bases). The CDR3 consists of 15 residues. Trimming removed 4 bases from V and 2 bases from J, with 15 bases in between. Germline CDR1 and CDR2: SQVTM and ANQGSEA. CDR3 amino acids: CSVGGDRFGNQPQHF. The CDR3 DNA follows: TGCAGCGTTGGAGGAGACAGGTTTGGCAATCAGCCCCAGCATTTT.

This chain connects TRBV9 to TRBJ1-4, with D unresolved. CDR1 is SGDLS and CDR2 is YYNGEE in the germline V gene. Trimming pared 4 bases from V and 2 bases from J, leaving 12 bases between. The CDR3 has 15 residues. The CDR3 loop reads CASSPTVGTNEKLFF. As DNA, the CDR3 is TGTGCCAGCAGCCCCACGGTCGGGACTAATGAAAAACTGTTTTTT.

This sequence joins TRBV6-5 and TRBJ1-1; 10 bases line up with TRBD1. Germline CDR1 and CDR2: MNHEY and SVGAGI. This CDR3 is 15 amino acids long. The trim removed 6 bases at V and 7 bases at J, leaving 11 bases unmatched. CDR3 bases: TGTGCCAGCAGGTCCGACAGGGGGCGTGGAGGTGAAGCTTTCTTT. Its protein is CASRSDRGRGGEAFF.

With respect to this clone: Other DNA sequences in the same sample also yield this CDR3. The gene calls are TRBV30 and TRBJ1-6, with TRBD1 matching 11 bases. Germline V gene lookup returns CDR1 GTSNPN and CDR2 SVGIG (reference sequence). This CDR3 is 15 amino acids long. The ends lost 1 base at V and 10 bases at J; junction bases unmatched: 6. The CDR3 loop reads CAWSGGDRGGSPLHF. DNA of the CDR3: TGTGCCTGGAGTGGTGGGGACAGGGGGGGGTCACCCCTCCACTTT.

The rearrangement uses TRBV12-5 and TRBJ1-2, with TRBD1 matching over 10 bases. CDR1 is LGHNT, CDR2 FRNRAP, per germline. There are 15 residues in the CDR3. V dropped 5 bases and J dropped 8; count of bases not matched to a gene: 11. The CDR3 here is CASGPGTGEGRGYTF. CDR3 sequence (DNA): TGTGCTAGTGGTCCCGGGACAGGGGAAGGTCGGGGCTACACCTTC.

The V gene is TRBV9, the J gene TRBJ1-1; perhaps TRBD1 as D (5 bases). Germline CDR1 SGDLS, CDR2 YYNGEE. This CDR3 has 15 residues. V lost 0 bases, J lost 4 bases, and 13 bases lay in between. The CDR3 sequence: CASSVAGDSITEAFF. CDR3 in DNA: TGTGCCAGCAGCGTAGCCGGCGACAGTATCACTGAAGCTTTCTTT.

The chain links TRBV30 to TRBJ1-5; no definite D call. This CDR3 has 16 residues. V was shortened by 0 bases and J by 6 bases, with 18 bases between the two germline ends. Germline-derived CDR1 and CDR2 are GTSNPN and SVGIG (reference sequence). The CDR3: CAWSVNSGWAAQPQHF. The DNA for the CDR3 is TGTGCCTGGAGTGTAAATTCGGGATGGGCGGCTCAGCCCCAGCATTTT.

The chain employs TRBV9 and TRBJ1-6; 10 positions agree with TRBD1. This CDR3 has 16 amino acids. Germline loops: CDR1 SGDLS, CDR2 YYNGEE. V was pared by 3 bases and J by 6 bases, with 6 bases of the junction left unmatched. Written as DNA, the CDR3 is TGTGCCAGCAGCGCGACAGGGGGCTTGTCTAATTCACCCCTCCACTTT. Its translation is CASSATGGLSNSPLHF.

This chain links TRBV6-4 with TRBJ1-1; D is possibly TRBD1 (6 bases). The CDR3 loop spans 15 amino acids. Per germline, CDR1 MRHNA and CDR2 SNTAGT. V was pared by 0 bases and J by 11 bases, with 19 bases between. The CDR3 sequence is CASSDSPGQGHWAFF. The CDR3, as DNA: TGTGCCAGCAGTGACTCCCCAGGTCAGGGGCATTGGGCTTTCTTT.

The genes are TRBV6-5 and TRBJ1-1; D uncertain. The CDR3 extends over 14 amino acids. The germline V gene encodes CDR1 MNHEY and CDR2 SVGAGI. Trimming pared 6 bases from V and 3 bases from J, leaving 14 bases between. The CDR3: CASSFGGSHTEAFF. CDR3 coding DNA: TGTGCCAGCAGCTTTGGTGGGTCACACACTGAAGCTTTCTTT.

The rearrangement links TRBV13 to TRBJ2-3, with 13 positions matching TRBD2. The CDR3 is made up of 16 amino acids. Germline loops: CDR1 PRHDT, CDR2 FYEKMQ (reference sequence). With 5 bases clipped from V and 5 bases from J, the junction kept 7 bases outside the gene matches. CDR3 loop: CASSPLAGGLEDTQYF. The CDR3 DNA reads as TGTGCCAGCAGCCCACTAGCGGGGGGGCTGGAAGATACGCAGTATTTT.

The V call is TRBV18, the J call TRBJ2-7; D is possibly TRBD1 or TRBD2 (6 bases each). Trimming took 2 bases from V and 4 from J, leaving 18 bases between them. There are 16 residues in the CDR3. The germline gives CDR1 KGHSH, CDR2 LQKENI. The CDR3 region is CASSPGGTPRRYEQYF. Written as DNA, the CDR3 is TGTGCCAGCTCACCAGGGGGGACACCGAGACGATACGAGCAGTACTTC.

Many counts were recorded for this clone. This rearrangement joins TRBV5-4 to TRBJ1-2; a possible D gene is TRBD1 (5 bases). CDR1 is SGHNT and CDR2 is YYREEE in the germline V gene (reference sequence). Trimming stripped 1 base from V and 0 bases from J, with 16 bases between. The CDR3 extends over 17 amino acids. The DNA for the CDR3 is TGTGCCAGCAGCTTGCCCAAAACGGGGGGGGCTAACTATGGCTACACCTTC. It codes for CASSLPKTGGANYGYTF.